Sequencing of this T cell receptor (beta chain) was carried out in a study of T cell repertoires in cytomegalovirus infection. Study as a whole: In public TCR beta signatures, there were indications of both CMV infection and matching HLA type.

CDR3 length: 15 residues. V dropped 4 bases and J dropped 8 bases, with 19 bases sitting between them. Germline values: CDR1 MNHEY, CDR2 SMNVEV (reference sequence). TCRdb analysed the reads with MiXCR anew, one entry per CDR3 protein. This sample has some 560,000 distinct CDR3 sequences, with around 40% found just once. Whole-study findings and limits: HLA-C-restricted TCR beta clonotypes specific for CMV led the ex vivo response.

In regard to this clonotype: Antigen unknown.

Material: cultured PBMCs, obtained from culture after CMV antigen stimulation. The source of this sequence is a human donor in good health (CMV status not recorded). Some clones in this sample may be carry-over from other donors' samples. V and J are TRBV27 and TRBJ2-3; perhaps TRBD1 as D (6 bases). CDR3 in DNA: TGTGCCAGCAGTTCGGTCCCAGGGGATGGGAGTACGCAGTATTTT. Translating gives CASSSVPGDGSTQYF.